These 22 T cell receptor beta chains were all obtained from the same sample, sequenced in a study of cytomegalovirus exposure and HLA in healthy donors. PCR used 60 Vbeta primers and 13 Jbeta primers. Clones were sequenced by immunoSEQ multiplex PCR, and TCRdb holds only the in-frame ones, with some missing. The sample yields approximately 210,000 clones, 75% to 80% seen once. What was sequenced was PBMCs. Receptors originate from a male donor in good health and CMV-seronegative.

This clone was observed a few times. The J gene is TRBJ2-7, the V gene TRBV28; the match to TRBD1 covers 8 bases. Germline CDR1 and CDR2: MDHEN and SYDVKM. This CDR3 is built from 16 residues. Trimming took 6 bases from V and 0 from J; bases not matched to a gene: 10. The CDR3 loop is CASSLARDRSSYEQYF. The CDR3 DNA follows: TGTGCCAGCAGCCTAGCCCGGGACAGGAGCTCCTACGAGCAGTACTTC.

This sequence joins TRBV6-4 and TRBJ2-3; no clear D gene. This CDR3 spans 15 amino acids. Trimming removed 1 base from V and 4 bases from J, with 12 bases in between. Germline V gives CDR1 MRHNA, CDR2 SNTAGT. The chain's CDR3 is CASSDWSPPADTQYF. The DNA for the CDR3 is TGTGCCAGCAGTGACTGGAGTCCCCCGGCAGATACGCAGTATTTT.

The CDR3 nucleotides are TGTGCCAGCAGCTTGGTCGGACAGTATAATTCACCCCTCCACTTT. Residues: CASSLVGQYNSPLHF. V is TRBV5-6 and J is TRBJ1-6; possibly TRBD1 for D (6 bases). Germline V CDR1 and CDR2: SGHDT, YYEEEE. V was trimmed by 0 bases and J by 4 bases, leaving 8 bases between them. The CDR3 extends over 15 amino acids.

The chain carries TRBV5-1 and TRBJ1-4; D call uncertain. The CDR3 contains 14 residues. Between the trimmed V and J ends, which lost 1 base and 2 bases, there was a span of 6 bases. CDR1 is SGHRS and CDR2 is YFSETQ in the germline V gene. Here the CDR3 reads CASSLKQTNEKLFF. The CDR3 region has the DNA TGCGCCAGCAGCTTGAAACAGACTAATGAAAAACTGTTTTTT.

This chain links TRBV27 with TRBJ2-5, with TRBD1 matching 11 bases. Matching the DNA end better, TRBJ2-7 makes the J call doubtful. CDR3 length: 14 residues. CDR1 is MNHEY and CDR2 is SMNVEV in the germline V gene (reference sequence). CDR3 amino acids: CASSLGQGGYEQYF. As DNA, the CDR3 is TGTGCCAGCAGCTTGGGACAGGGGGGGTACGAGCAGTACTTC.

This clone was observed a few times. Other DNA sequences in this specimen translate into the identical CDR3. CDR3 sequence: CASSLGLANNEQFF. CDR3 DNA: TGTGCCAGCAGCTTAGGACTAGCCAACAATGAGCAGTTCTTC. The chain is built from TRBV11-3 and TRBJ2-1, with 7 positions matching TRBD2. This CDR3 region has 14 residues. Trimming cost V 1 base and J 5 bases; bases outside gene matches: 2. Germline V lookup: CDR1 SGHNT, CDR2 YENEEA.

Here the CDR3 reads CASSILANNSPLHF. CDR3 sequence (DNA): TGTGCCAGTAGTATACTGGCAAATAATTCACCCCTCCACTTT. This sequence joins TRBV19 and TRBJ1-6, with D hard to call. The CDR3 runs to 14 residues. V lost 2 bases, J lost 5 bases, and 7 bases lay in between. Germline values: CDR1 LNHDA, CDR2 SQIVND (reference sequence).

The chain is built from TRBV18 and TRBJ1-2; D possibly corresponds to TRBD1 (6 bases). The CDR3 loop spans 13 amino acids. The ends were cut back, 2 bases at V and 2 bases at J, with 6 bases in the middle. Germline-derived CDR1 and CDR2 are KGHSH and LQKENI. The CDR3 nucleotides are TGTGCCAGCTCACCAGACAGGAACTATGGCTACACCTTC. Protein sequence: CASSPDRNYGYTF.

The V call is TRBV7-2, the J call TRBJ2-1; the match to TRBD1 covers 7 bases. J lost 4 bases, V lost 5 bases, and 11 bases had no gene match. The CDR3 sequence is 16 residues long. Germline V lookup: CDR1 SGHTA, CDR2 FQGNSA. The CDR3 DNA sequence: TGTGCCAGCAGCACCCGGACAGGAGCCCCTTACAATGAGCAGTTCTTC. Its protein is CASSTRTGAPYNEQFF. The full variable domain, in which reference TRBV7-2 and TRBJ2-1 provide the parts outside the CDR3, is GAGVSQSPSNKVTEKGKDVELRCDPISGHTALYWYRQSLGQGLEFLIYFQGNSAPDKSGLPSDRFSAERTGGSVSTLTIQRTQQEDSAVYLCASSTRTGAPYNEQFFGPGTRLTVL.

The rearrangement links TRBV23-1 to TRBJ2-4; D is perhaps TRBD1 (5 bases). TRBV23-1 is noted as an ORF with a role that remains uncertain. CDR3 size: 16 residues. Deletions cut 3 bases from V and 0 bases from J, with 12 bases between. CDR3 protein: CASSQTEMIAKNIQYF. The CDR3 DNA is TGCGCCAGCAGTCAGACAGAGATGATAGCCAAAAACATTCAGTACTTC.

The CDR3 reads CASSLVPGLNTGELFF. Here the CDR3 DNA reads TGCGCCAGCAGCTTGGTACCGGGACTGAACACCGGGGAGCTGTTTTTT. The chain combines TRBV5-1 with TRBJ2-2; perhaps TRBD2 as D (6 bases). Trimming stripped 0 bases from V and 1 base from J, with 10 bases between. The germline V gene has CDR1 SGHRS and CDR2 YFSETQ. The CDR3 has 16 residues.

This rearrangement joins TRBV5-1 to TRBJ1-1; D gene uncertain. The CDR3 sequence is 15 residues long. Trimming shortened V by 0 bases and J by 0 bases, and 9 bases separated the two germline ends. Germline V gene sequence: CDR1 SGHRS, CDR2 YFSETQ. CDR3 residues: CASSLEVGVNTEAFF. The CDR3 region has the DNA TGCGCCAGCAGCTTGGAGGTCGGGGTGAACACTGAAGCTTTCTTT.

This rearrangement joins TRBV11-1 to TRBJ1-2; perhaps TRBD1 as D (5 bases). V was trimmed by 5 bases and J by 4 bases, leaving 11 bases between them. The CDR3 covers 13 residues. In germline, CDR1 is SGHAT, CDR2 FQDESV (reference sequence). CDR3 DNA sequence: TGTGCCAGCAGCGCAGGGTTCCGCTATGGCTACACCTTC. This encodes CASSAGFRYGYTF.

Only a few counts were recorded for this clone. The chain carries TRBV28 and TRBJ2-1, with D maybe TRBD2 (6 bases). With 4 bases removed from V and 2 bases from J, the gap between germline ends came to 12 bases. The V gene's germline CDR1 is MDHEN and CDR2 SYDVKM. The CDR3 length is 15 residues. The DNA for the CDR3 is TGTGCCAGCAGTTCCCCAGGAGGGGCCTACAATGAGCAGTTCTTC. This sequence encodes CASSSPGGAYNEQFF.

The chain carries TRBV14 and TRBJ2-1, with 12 bases matching TRBD2. V lost 10 bases, J lost 6 bases, and 7 bases stayed unmatched. The CDR3 covers 14 residues. Per germline, CDR1 SGHDN and CDR2 FVKESK. The chain's CDR3 is CATHRTSGANEQFF. The CDR3 region has the DNA TGTGCCACCCATAGGACTAGCGGGGCCAATGAGCAGTTCTTC. Full variable domain (outside the CDR3, taken from reference TRBV14 and TRBJ2-1): EAGVTQFPSHSVIEKGQTVTLRCDPISGHDNLYWYRRVMGKEIKFLLHFVKESKQDESGMPNNRFLAERTGGTYSTLKVQPAELEDSGVYFCATHRTSGANEQFFGPGTRLTVL.

This rearrangement joins TRBV5-6 to TRBJ1-1, with 7 bases identical to TRBD1. The CDR3 runs to 16 residues. Losses at the gene ends were 3 bases for V and 0 bases for J; bases not matched to a gene: 8. Germline V CDR1 and CDR2: SGHDT, YYEEEE. Here the CDR3 reads CASSSRETGMNTEAFF. As DNA, the CDR3 is TGTGCCAGCAGCTCACGAGAGACAGGGATGAACACTGAAGCTTTCTTT.

The CDR3, as DNA: TGTGCCAGCGCGCGCGGGGGGAGGTACGAGCAGTACTTC. Its protein product is CASARGGRYEQYF. The V and J genes are TRBV19 and TRBJ2-7, with 8 nucleotides matching TRBD2. This CDR3 is 13 amino acids long. Per germline, CDR1 LNHDA and CDR2 SQIVND (reference sequence). J was trimmed by 4 bases and V by 9 bases; bases with no gene match: 8.

The rearrangement uses TRBV28 and TRBJ2-7, with 7 bases that match TRBD2. The CDR3 contains 15 residues. Germline V gene sequence: CDR1 MDHEN, CDR2 SYDVKM. V lost 5 bases and J lost 0; bases outside the gene matches: 7. DNA for the CDR3: TGTGCCAGCAGTGACCCCGGGGGGAGCTCCTACGAGCAGTACTTC. As protein: CASSDPGGSSYEQYF.

This sequence joins TRBV6-1 and TRBJ1-2, with D unclear. This CDR3 is 15 amino acids long. V gave up 2 bases and J gave up 3 bases, with 13 bases separating them. Germline values: CDR1 MNHNS, CDR2 SASEGT. As DNA, the CDR3 is TGTGCCAGCAGTGAACAGTGGTCCAGGTACTATGGCTACACCTTC. It translates to CASSEQWSRYYGYTF.

This clone was detected only a few times. This same CDR3 is encoded by further DNA sequences in the sample. This chain joins TRBV28 and TRBJ1-1, with 10 bases matching TRBD1. CDR1 and CDR2 (germline): MDHEN, SYDVKM. There are 16 residues in the CDR3. Trimming removed 5 bases from V and 1 base from J; junction bases left unmatched: 7. CDR3 sequence: CASSPGTGASNTEAFF. The DNA of the CDR3 is TGTGCCAGCAGTCCAGGGACAGGGGCGTCGAACACTGAAGCTTTCTTT.

Details on this clone: A read error may account for a junction end that differs from germline. This sequence joins TRBV7-9 and TRBJ1-1; TRBD1 aligns across 7 bases. Germline V gives CDR1 SEHNR, CDR2 FQNEAQ (reference sequence). This CDR3 has 13 residues. The DNA of the CDR3 is TGTTCCAGCATCCCAGGGGGTTCAGGTGAAGCTTTCTTT. Its translation: CSSIPGGSGEAFF.

V and J are TRBV30 and TRBJ2-7; possible D gene TRBD2, 5 bases. The CDR3 is made up of 12 amino acids. Deletions cut 5 bases from V and 10 bases from J, with 18 bases between. Per germline, CDR1 GTSNPN and CDR2 SVGIG (reference sequence). CDR3 DNA sequence: TGTGCCTGGGGAGCGGACTCCGTTCATCAGTACTTC. It is translated as CAWGADSVHQYF. The full variable domain, its missing parts supplied by reference TRBV30 and TRBJ2-7, is SQTIHQWPATLVQPVGSPLSLECTVEGTSNPNLYWYRQAAGRGLQLLFYSVGIGQISSEVPQNLSASRPQDRQFILSSKKLLLSDSGFYLCAWGADSVHQYFGPGTRLTVT.